This T cell receptor beta chain was sequenced in a study of vaccination effects on CD4 cells after COVID-19. TCRdb's table, derived via immunoSEQ multiplex PCR, lists solely in-frame clones and lacks some. The sample contains about 32,000 clones, approximately 75% of which appear only once. V lost 0 bases and J lost 1, with 9 bases in between. This CDR3 comprises 15 residues. Germline loops: CDR1 MNHEY, CDR2 SVGAGI. ViraFEST used viral peptide pools to expand antigen-specific CD4+ T cells before sequencing. Following culture for approximately ten days, CD4+ T cells were isolated. Vaccine administered to participants consisted of two doses of either BNT162b2 or mRNA-1273. No vaccinee had earlier SARS-CoV-2 infection, and nucleocapsid antibodies were negative. Turning to this clone: Its target is unknown.

The starting material was CD4+ T cells from PBMCs cultured with HCoV-229E spike peptides, obtained after COVID-19 vaccination. V is TRBV6-5 and J is TRBJ1-1, with D uncertain. This receptor was identified in a human donor who received a COVID-19 vaccine. This chain's CDR3 is CASSYSLTANTEAFF. The CDR3 DNA reads TGTGCCAGCAGTTACTCGTTGACTGCGAACACTGAAGCTTTCTTT.